This TCR beta chain was observed in a study of T cells in Graves' hyperthyroidism and ophthalmopathy. Amplified regions were TCR beta CDR3 sequences from RNA transcripts. First-round RT-PCR of the TCR CDR3 relied on the HTBI primer set. One entry per CDR3 protein results from TCRdb running MiXCR on the multiplex PCR reads. Here the sample spans a few hundred thousand distinct CDR3 sequences, more than 15% being singletons. The ends were cut back, 4 bases at V and 4 bases at J, with 11 bases in the middle. This CDR3 has 13 amino acids. The germline CDR1 and CDR2 sequences are ENHRY and SYGVKD. The sequencing sample was made of blood. This chain uses TRBV10-3 with TRBJ2-7; the D gene is possibly TRBD2 (6 bases). This TCR was sampled from a woman aged 30 to 39 with Graves' hyperthyroidism. CDR3 region: CAISVRGVYEQYF. The CDR3 bases are TGTGCCATCAGTGTGCGGGGTGTATACGAGCAGTACTTC.